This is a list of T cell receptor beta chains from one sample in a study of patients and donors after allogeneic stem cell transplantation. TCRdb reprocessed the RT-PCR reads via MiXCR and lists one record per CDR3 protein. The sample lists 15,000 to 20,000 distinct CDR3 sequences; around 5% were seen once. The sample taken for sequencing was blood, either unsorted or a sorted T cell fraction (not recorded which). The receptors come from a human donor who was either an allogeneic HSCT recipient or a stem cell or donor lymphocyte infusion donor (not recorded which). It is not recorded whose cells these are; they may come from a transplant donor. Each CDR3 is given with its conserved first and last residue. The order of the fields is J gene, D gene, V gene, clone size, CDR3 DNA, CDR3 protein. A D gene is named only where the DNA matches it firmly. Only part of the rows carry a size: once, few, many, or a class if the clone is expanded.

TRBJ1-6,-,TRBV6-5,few,TGTGCCAGCAGTTATTTGGCAGGGTTCGCTTCACCCCTCCACTTT,CASSYLAGFASPLHF
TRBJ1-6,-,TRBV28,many,TGTGCCAGCAGTTTTGGGGGAAATAATTCACCCCTCCACTTT,CASSFGGNNSPLHF
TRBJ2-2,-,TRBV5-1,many,TGCGCCAGCAGCTTTTTTGGATCGGGGACCGGGGAGCTGTTTTTT,CASSFFGSGTGELFF
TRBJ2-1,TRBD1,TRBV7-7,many,TGTGCTAGCAGACCTCGACAGGGGACACTTAACTACAATGAGCAGTTCTTC,CASRPRQGTLNYNEQFF
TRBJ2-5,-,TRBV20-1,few,TGCAGTGCTAGAGGGGCGAGGGAGACCCAGTACTTC,CSARGARETQYF
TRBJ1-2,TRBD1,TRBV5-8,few,TGTGCCAGCAGCACCGGACAGGGCTATGGCTACACCTTC,CASSTGQGYGYTF
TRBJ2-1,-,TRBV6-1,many,TGTGCCAGCGCTTTAGTTCAGGGATCAATATACAATGAGCAGTTCTTC,CASALVQGSIYNEQFF
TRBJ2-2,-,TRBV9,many,TGTGCCAGCACCCAATTGGACCTAGGTGGCACCGGGGAGCTGTTTTTT,CASTQLDLGGTGELFF
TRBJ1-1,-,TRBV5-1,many,TGCGCCAGCAGCCGTGTAGGAGTACGGAACACTGAAGCTTTCTTT,CASSRVGVRNTEAFF
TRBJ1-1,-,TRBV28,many,TGTGCCAGCAGTTTAACCTACACTGAAGCTTTCTTT,CASSLTYTEAFF
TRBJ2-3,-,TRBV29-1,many,TGCAGCGTTGTTCCGGCCGGGACCACAGATACGCAGTATTTT,CSVVPAGTTDTQYF
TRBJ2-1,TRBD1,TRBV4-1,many,TGCGCCAGCAGCCAACCCGGGACAGGGTGGTCCTACAATGAGCAGTTCTTC,CASSQPGTGWSYNEQFF
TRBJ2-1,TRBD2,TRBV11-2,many,TGTGCCAGCAGCCCTCGACTAGCAGGAACTAGTGAGCAGTTCTTC,CASSPRLAGTSEQFF
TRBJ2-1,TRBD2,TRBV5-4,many,TGTGCCAGCAGCTTTGGGAGTCTAGCGGGAGGCAATGAGCAGTTCTTC,CASSFGSLAGGNEQFF
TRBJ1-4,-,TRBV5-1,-,TGCGCCAGCAGCCTGGGACAAACCCGTGAAAAACTGTTTTTT,CASSLGQTREKLFF
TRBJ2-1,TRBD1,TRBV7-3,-,TGTGCCAGCAGCCGGGACAGGGCCTACAATGAGCAGTTCTTC,CASSRDRAYNEQFF
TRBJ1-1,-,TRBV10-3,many,TGTGCCATCAGTGAGGTACGCGGCCGTGGGGGAGACACTGAAGCTTTCTTT,CAISEVRGRGGDTEAFF
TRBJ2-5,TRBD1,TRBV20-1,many,TGCAGTGCTGGGTTAGGGACAGGGGTCGTTTCAAAGGAGACCCAGTACTTC,CSAGLGTGVVSKETQYF
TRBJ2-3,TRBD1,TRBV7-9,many,TGTGCCAGCAGGGGGACAGGCAAAGATACGCAGTATTTT,CASRGTGKDTQYF
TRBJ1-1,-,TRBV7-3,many,TGTGCCAGCAGCTTAATGAAGGCAGAAGAAGCTTTCTTT,CASSLMKAEEAFF
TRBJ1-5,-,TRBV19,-,TGTGCCAGCAGCGGAGGGGCAGGGGATAATCAGCCCCAGCATTTT,CASSGGAGDNQPQHF
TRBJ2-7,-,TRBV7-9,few,TGTGCCAGCACCATCCTCCCCCCAGGTTACGAGCAGTACTTC,CASTILPPGYEQYF
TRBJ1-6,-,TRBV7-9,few,TGTGCCAGCAGCTATCGAAAGGGAGATTCCTATAATTCACCCCTCCACTTT,CASSYRKGDSYNSPLHF
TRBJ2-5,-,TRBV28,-,TGTGCCAGCAGCACTCGGGATAGGGAGACCCAGTACTTC,CASSTRDRETQYF
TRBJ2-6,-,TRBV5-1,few,TGCGCCAGCAGCCAGAGCCGCGGTCCTGGGGCCAACGTCCTGACTTTC,CASSQSRGPGANVLTF
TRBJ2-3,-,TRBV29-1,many,TGCAGCGTTGCGGGACAAAACACAGATACGCAGTATTTT,CSVAGQNTDTQYF
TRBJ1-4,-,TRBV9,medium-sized,TGTGCCAGCAGTTCGGCAACTAATGAAAAACTGTTTTTT,CASSSATNEKLFF
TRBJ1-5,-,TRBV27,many,TGTGCCAGCAGAACTCAAAATCAGCCCCAGCATTTT,CASRTQNQPQHF
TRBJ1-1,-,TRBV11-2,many,TGTGCCAGCAGCTTAAAGGGTAACACTGAAGCTTTCTTT,CASSLKGNTEAFF
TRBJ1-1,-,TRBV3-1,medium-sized,TGTGCCAGCAGCCAAGAACGGCGCACTGAAGCTTTCTTT,CASSQERRTEAFF
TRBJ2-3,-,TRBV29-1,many,TGCAGCGTTGAAGGTGGGGATACGCAGTATTTT,CSVEGGDTQYF
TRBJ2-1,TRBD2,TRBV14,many,TGTGCCAGCAGCCATCCACTAGCGGGATCGGAAGAGCAGTTCTTC,CASSHPLAGSEEQFF
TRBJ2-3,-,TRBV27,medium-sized,TGTGCCAGCAGTTTAAGAGGACAGTCCACGGATACGCAGTATTTT,CASSLRGQSTDTQYF
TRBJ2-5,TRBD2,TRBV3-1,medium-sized,TGTGCCAGCAGCCAACTGGGGCGTGTTAGACTAGCGGGAGGAGAGACCCAGTACTTC,CASSQLGRVRLAGGETQYF
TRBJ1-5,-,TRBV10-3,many,TGTGCCATCAGTGATAAGGGGCTCCTTCAGCCCCAGCATTTT,CAISDKGLLQPQHF
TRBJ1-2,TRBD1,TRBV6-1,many,TGTGCCAGCCGACCACCGACAGGGAGTGGCTACACCTTC,CASRPPTGSGYTF
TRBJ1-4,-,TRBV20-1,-,TGCAGTGCTAGAGGCTTGAATGAAAAACTGTTTTTT,CSARGLNEKLFF
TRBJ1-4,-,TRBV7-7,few,TGTGCTAGCAGCTTGTGTTTGGTGCCCGTCAGGTTTATAGATGAAAAACTGTTTTTT,CASSLCLVPVRFIDEKLFF
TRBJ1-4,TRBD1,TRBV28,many,TGTGCCAGCAGTTCGGGACAGGCGAGTGAAAAACTGTTTTTT,CASSSGQASEKLFF
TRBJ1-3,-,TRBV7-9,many,TGTGCCAGCAGCTTAATGGGATCTGGAAACACCATATATTTT,CASSLMGSGNTIYF
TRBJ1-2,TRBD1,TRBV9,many,TGTGCCAGCAGCCTCCGTCCAGGGGGCAACTATGGCTACACCTTC,CASSLRPGGNYGYTF